Below are 29 T cell receptor beta chains sequenced from a single sample in a study of blood T cell repertoires in COVID-19. Data came from immunoSEQ multiplex PCR; TCRdb stores just in-frame clones and leaves some out. The table includes 150,000 to 200,000 clones, around 91% detected once. Sample: PBMCs or T cells enriched from blood (not recorded which). These receptors came from a woman between 18 and 29 years old who had recovered from COVID-19.

The gene calls are TRBV18 and TRBJ2-3; D is ambiguous. The germline V gene has CDR1 KGHSH and CDR2 LQKENI. The CDR3 has 14 residues. Trimming took 3 bases from V and 1 from J, leaving 8 bases between them. The CDR3 sequence: CASSPSVGTDTQYF. DNA of the CDR3: TGTGCCAGCTCACCCTCGGTTGGCACAGATACGCAGTATTTT.

The DNA of the CDR3 is TGTGCCAGCATGACCTCCCTCGGGGGTCCTAACTATGGCTACACCTTC. Translated: CASMTSLGGPNYGYTF. The chain recombines TRBV2 with TRBJ1-2, with D possibly TRBD1 on 5 matching bases. Germline V gene lookup returns CDR1 SNHLY and CDR2 FYNNEI. CDR3 length: 16 residues. Trimming pared 7 bases from V and 0 bases from J, leaving 18 bases between.

This clone has only one observation. CDR3 amino acids: CASSIKARGEQYF. CDR3 in DNA: TGTGCCAGTAGTATAAAAGCGAGAGGGGAGCAGTACTTC. The chain couples TRBV19 to TRBJ2-7; perhaps TRBD2 as D (5 bases). There are 13 residues in the CDR3. V was pared by 2 bases and J by 7 bases, with 12 bases between. Germline-derived CDR1 and CDR2 are LNHDA and SQIVND (reference sequence).

The V call is TRBV19, the J call TRBJ1-6; the D is unclear. This CDR3 is built from 12 residues. The V and J ends lost 8 bases and 7 bases respectively, with 9 bases between them. Germline-derived CDR1 and CDR2 are LNHDA and SQIVND (reference sequence). The CDR3 loop reads CASGNQNSPLHF. In DNA form, the CDR3 reads TGTGCCAGTGGTAACCAGAATTCACCCCTCCACTTT.

J is TRBJ1-1 and V is TRBV5-4; D may be TRBD1 (6 bases). This CDR3 has 14 amino acids. Looked up from germline, CDR1 is SGHNT and CDR2 is YYREEE (reference sequence). V gave up 2 bases and J gave up 5 bases, with 13 bases separating them. The CDR3 DNA reads as TGTGCCAGCAGCTTTGGGGGCGAGGGGACTGAAGCTTTCTTT. It translates to CASSFGGEGTEAFF.

This chain joins TRBV2 and TRBJ2-1; tentatively, D is TRBD1 (6 bases). The ends were cut back, 7 bases at V and 6 bases at J, with 22 bases in the middle. CDR1 and CDR2 from the germline V gene are SNHLY and FYNNEI. This CDR3 has 16 amino acids. The DNA for the CDR3 is TGTGCCAGCAAACCTCGGGCAGGGGACCCCCCCAATGAGCAGTTCTTC. Translation gives CASKPRAGDPPNEQFF. Combining the CDR3 with reference TRBV2 and TRBJ2-1 gives the whole variable domain EPEVTQTPSHQVTQMGQEVILRCVPISNHLYFYWYRQILGQKVEFLVSFYNNEISEKSEIFDDQFSVERPDGSNFTLKIRSTKLEDSAMYFCASKPRAGDPPNEQFFGPGTRLTVL.

This sequence joins TRBV7-8 and TRBJ2-6, with D possibly being TRBD1 (6 bases). V was trimmed by 1 base and J by 1 base, leaving 8 bases between them. The CDR3 extends over 16 amino acids. Germline CDR1 reads SGHVS; CDR2 reads FQNEAQ. Written as DNA, the CDR3 is TGTGCCAGCAGCTTAGACAGGGTTTCTGGGGCCAACGTCCTGACTTTC. Its translation: CASSLDRVSGANVLTF.

The chain has TRBV7-8 and TRBJ2-1; 7 nucleotides agree with TRBD1. Germline V gene sequence: CDR1 SGHVS, CDR2 FQNEAQ. The CDR3 is 14 residues long. Unmatched junction bases numbered 5, after V lost 5 bases and J lost 4 bases. The DNA of the CDR3 is TGTGCCAGCAGCGCCCGGACAGGATACAATGAGCAGTTCTTC. This sequence encodes CASSARTGYNEQFF.

The chain links TRBV27 to TRBJ1-1; D might be TRBD1 (5 bases). The CDR3 totals 16 residues. The V and J ends lost 8 bases and 4 bases respectively, with 23 bases between them. CDR1 and CDR2 from the germline V gene are MNHEY and SMNVEV (reference sequence). CDR3 coding DNA: TGTGCCAGCTCCGACTCCGGGGGGGTGATTAGCACTGAAGCTTTCTTT. The encoded protein is CASSDSGGVISTEAFF.

V and J are TRBV3-1 (or the pseudogene TRBV3-2) and TRBJ2-5; 10 nucleotides match TRBD2. The CDR3 is 18 amino acids. V lost 1 base, J lost 5 bases, and 13 bases stayed unmatched. Germline V CDR1 and CDR2: LGHDT, YNNKEL (reference sequence). The CDR3, as DNA: TGTGCCAGCAGCCAAGGCTGGGAGAGCGGGAGGGCCCGCGAGACCCAGTACTTC. This gives the protein CASSQGWESGRARETQYF.

This rearrangement joins TRBV28 to TRBJ2-7, with 9 bases lining up with TRBD2. Germline lookup yields CDR1 MDHEN and CDR2 SYDVKM. The J segment lost 2 bases and the V segment lost 5 bases, leaving 7 bases of the junction unmatched. This CDR3 is built from 15 residues. The CDR3 loop is CASSGGGDGAYEQYF. The CDR3 nucleotides read TGTGCCAGCAGTGGCGGGGGGGACGGAGCCTACGAGCAGTACTTC.

This clone was counted a single time. The CDR3 DNA sequence: TGCGCCAGCAGCCACTTTAACACAGATACGCAGTATTTT. It encodes CASSHFNTDTQYF. The chain uses TRBV5-1 and TRBJ2-3; D is uncertain. Germline V gives CDR1 SGHRS, CDR2 YFSETQ. With 4 bases removed from V and 2 bases from J, the gap between germline ends came to 8 bases. The CDR3 is made up of 13 amino acids.

This chain joins TRBV4-1 and TRBJ2-7, with D perhaps matching TRBD1 (5 bases). The CDR3 has 15 amino acids. In germline, CDR1 is MGHRA, CDR2 YSYEKL. V was trimmed by 4 bases and J by 6 bases, leaving 19 bases between them. The CDR3: CASSREPVEGAEQYF. DNA for the CDR3: TGCGCCAGCAGCCGAGAGCCAGTAGAAGGGGCCGAGCAGTACTTC.

This clone came up a few times. The CDR3 sequence is CASSVALWGPGYGYTF. CDR3 DNA sequence: TGTGCCAGCAGCGTAGCTCTATGGGGGCCGGGCTATGGCTACACCTTC. The rearrangement links TRBV9 to TRBJ1-2; the D gene is possibly TRBD1 (6 bases). Trimming removed 0 bases from V and 4 bases from J, with 16 bases in between. Germline assignment: CDR1 SGDLS and CDR2 YYNGEE. The CDR3 covers 16 residues.

V is TRBV5-6 and J is TRBJ2-7, with D possibly being TRBD2 (5 bases). In germline, CDR1 is SGHDT, CDR2 YYEEEE. Between the trimmed V and J ends, which lost 7 bases and 4 bases, there was a span of 21 bases. The CDR3 sequence is 15 residues long. The CDR3 region is CASGLGPRPFYEQYF. In DNA, the CDR3 is TGTGCCAGCGGACTCGGCCCCCGACCTTTTTACGAGCAGTACTTC.

The J gene is TRBJ2-5, the V gene TRBV12-3 or TRBV12-4; possibly TRBD1 for D (6 bases). The CDR3 sequence is 12 residues long. V lost 5 bases, J lost 7 bases, and 11 bases lay in between. DNA of the CDR3: TGTGCCAGCAGTGGACAGATAAGGACCCAGTACTTC. This codes for CASSGQIRTQYF.

The V and J genes are TRBV19 and TRBJ2-7; tentative D call: TRBD1 (5 bases). Germline loops: CDR1 LNHDA, CDR2 SQIVND (reference sequence). V lost 5 bases to trimming and J lost 3 bases, with 8 bases between them. This CDR3 region has 12 residues. CDR3 protein: CASSDRNYEQYF. For the CDR3, the DNA is TGTGCCAGTAGTGACAGAAACTACGAGCAGTACTTC. Full variable domain (remainder filled in from reference TRBV19 and TRBJ2-7): DGGITQSPKYLFRKEGQNVTLSCEQNLNHDAMYWYRQDPGQGLRLIYYSQIVNDFQKGDIAEGYSVSREKKESFPLTVTSAQKNPTAFYLCASSDRNYEQYFGPGTRLTVT.

This chain links TRBV3-1 (or the pseudogene TRBV3-2) with TRBJ2-7, with 7 bases that match TRBD1. Per the germline V gene, CDR1 is LGHDT and CDR2 is YNNKEL (reference sequence). The CDR3 has 14 residues. J gave up 2 bases and V 6 bases, and 7 bases lay outside the gene matches. CDR3 amino acids: CASRRQGSTYEQYF. In DNA, the CDR3 is TGTGCCAGCAGAAGACAGGGTTCGACCTACGAGCAGTACTTC.

The rearrangement joins TRBV2 to TRBJ2-3, with TRBD2 matching over 13 bases. The CDR3 runs to 15 residues. Per germline, CDR1 SNHLY and CDR2 FYNNEI. Trimming cost V 6 bases and J 5 bases; bases outside gene matches: 5. Here the CDR3 reads CASSSGLAGLDTQYF. The CDR3 DNA reads TGTGCCAGCAGCTCGGGACTAGCGGGGTTAGATACGCAGTATTTT.

This clone has just one count. The gene calls are TRBV30 and TRBJ1-1; tentative D call: TRBD1 (5 bases). V dropped 0 bases and J dropped 0 bases, with 20 bases sitting between them. Germline V CDR1 and CDR2: GTSNPN, SVGIG (reference sequence). The CDR3 totals 18 residues. CDR3 loop: CAWSVLLLGGPVNTEAFF. The CDR3 nucleotides are TGTGCCTGGAGTGTACTCCTTCTCGGGGGACCGGTGAACACTGAAGCTTTCTTT.

The rearrangement uses TRBV5-4 and TRBJ2-6, with D hard to call. The CDR3 has 16 residues. V lost 0 bases to trimming and J lost 0 bases, with 7 bases between them. Germline V gives CDR1 SGHNT, CDR2 YYREEE (reference sequence). The CDR3 DNA reads as TGTGCCAGCAGCTTGGAGACAAACTCTGGGGCCAACGTCCTGACTTTC. As protein: CASSLETNSGANVLTF.

This clone has a handful of counts. The chain links TRBV3-1 (or the pseudogene TRBV3-2) to TRBJ1-5; D is uncertain. The germline V and J ends were trimmed by 2 bases and 9 bases, with 2 bases remaining between them. The CDR3 spans 10 residues. Germline V gives CDR1 LGHDT, CDR2 YNNKEL (reference sequence). This CDR3 reads CASSQRPQHF. The CDR3 DNA reads as TGTGCCAGCAGCCAACGGCCCCAGCATTTT.

This chain uses TRBV5-1 with TRBJ2-7; D unclear. The CDR3 runs 12 residues. Germline CDR1 reads SGHRS; CDR2 reads YFSETQ. Trimming pared 4 bases from V and 5 bases from J, leaving 10 bases between. CDR3 nucleotides: TGCGCCAGCAGCCTCAGTTTCGACGAGCAGTACTTC. Translated, it gives CASSLSFDEQYF.

V and J are TRBV6-5 and TRBJ2-1; TRBD1 matches 8 bases. This CDR3 comprises 12 residues. Per the germline V gene, CDR1 is MNHEY and CDR2 is SVGAGI. Trimming at V came to 4 bases and at J to 9 bases, leaving 2 bases not matched to a gene. The CDR3 bases are TGTGCCAGCAGTTGGGACAGGAGTGAGCAGTTCTTC. Residues: CASSWDRSEQFF.

In its sample, this clone was seen once. The rearrangement joins TRBV12-3 or TRBV12-4 to TRBJ1-2; TRBD1 agrees at 7 bases. This CDR3 is 12 amino acids long. V was clipped by 6 bases and J by 5 bases; unmatched bases: 3. The CDR3, as DNA: TGTGCCAGCAGGGGGGACAGTTATGGCTACACCTTC. Encoded protein: CASRGDSYGYTF.

The V gene is TRBV28, the J gene TRBJ2-5; 9 bases line up with TRBD2. This CDR3 contains 15 residues. With V trimmed by 2 bases and J by 1 base, 2 bases remained unmatched. The germline V gene encodes CDR1 MDHEN and CDR2 SYDVKM. CDR3 sequence: CASSLLAGPQETQYF. Written as DNA, the CDR3 is TGTGCCAGCAGTTTACTAGCGGGGCCCCAAGAGACCCAGTACTTC.

The rearrangement joins TRBV5-1 to TRBJ2-3; 13 bases match TRBD2. The CDR3 is made up of 16 amino acids. The germline CDR1 and CDR2 sequences are SGHRS and YFSETQ. The trim removed 4 bases at V and 5 bases at J, leaving 7 bases unmatched. The CDR3 loop is CASSPARTSGRDTQYF. CDR3 nucleotide sequence: TGCGCCAGCAGCCCGGCCCGGACTAGCGGGAGAGATACGCAGTATTTT.

The chain employs TRBV28 and TRBJ2-2, with TRBD1 as a possible D gene (5 bases). The V gene's germline CDR1 is MDHEN and CDR2 SYDVKM. The CDR3 consists of 18 residues. Trimming left V 2 bases short and J 0 bases short, with 16 bases between. In nucleotides, the CDR3 is TGTGCCAGCAGTTTAAGAACTACAGGAAATTCGAACACCGGGGAGCTGTTTTTT. Its protein is CASSLRTTGNSNTGELFF.

A note on this clone: This clone may be a read error of a much larger clone one base away. The chain recombines TRBV2 with TRBJ1-5, with 8 bases aligning to TRBD1. The germline V gene has CDR1 SNHLY and CDR2 FYNNEI. The CDR3 has 14 amino acids. Trimming removed 4 bases from V and 2 bases from J; junction bases left unmatched: 1. This CDR3 is CASSGGQGNQPQHF. CDR3 coding DNA: TGTGCCAGCAGTGGGGGACAGGGCAATCAGCCCCAGCATTTT.